These 7 T cell receptor beta chains were sequenced from one sample in a study of blood T cell repertoires in COVID-19. The repertoire was sequenced with immunoSEQ multiplex PCR; TCRdb's copy has only in-frame clones and lacks some. Of about 320,000 clones in the sample, 85% are singletons; the top ten hold 1.5% to 2%. Sample: PBMCs or T cells enriched from blood (not recorded which). These receptors were collected from a woman between 25 and 40 years old who had been exposed to COVID-19.

This clone was observed a few times. This chain joins TRBV27 and TRBJ1-6; TRBD1 agrees at 8 bases. This CDR3 is built from 16 residues. Germline V lookup: CDR1 MNHEY, CDR2 SMNVEV (reference sequence). Unmatched junction bases numbered 10, after V lost 7 bases and J lost 5 bases. The CDR3 loop reads CASTLAGTGNNSPLHF. The DNA for the CDR3 is TGTGCCAGCACCCTAGCCGGGACAGGCAATAATTCACCCCTCCACTTT.

The chain joins TRBV28 to TRBJ2-7; 9 bases are shared with TRBD1. CDR1 is MDHEN, CDR2 SYDVKM, per germline. Trimming took 5 bases from V and 3 from J; bases not matched to a gene: 14. CDR3 size: 17 residues. In DNA form, the CDR3 reads TGTGCCAGCAGTCCCCGACAGGGGGTTGTACGGGGCTACGAGCAGTACTTC. It specifies CASSPRQGVVRGYEQYF.

The V call is TRBV2, the J call TRBJ2-1; 11 bases are shared with TRBD1. The CDR3 loop spans 16 amino acids. Per the germline V gene, CDR1 is SNHLY and CDR2 is FYNNEI. V gave up 6 bases and J gave up 9 bases; unmatched junction bases: 13. CDR3 coding DNA: TGTGCCAGCAGCGCAACCCGCGGACAGGGGGCGGGTGAGCAGTTCTTC. It encodes CASSATRGQGAGEQFF.

This clone was found a few times. In nucleotides, the CDR3 is TGCGCCAGCAGCCGGGACAGCCACACTGAAGCTTTCTTT. This codes for CASSRDSHTEAFF. The chain combines TRBV4-1 with TRBJ1-1, with 7 nucleotides matching TRBD1. Germline values: CDR1 MGHRA, CDR2 YSYEKL. Germline trimming cut 4 bases from V and 3 bases from J; bases unmatched to any gene: 2. The CDR3 runs 13 residues.

CDR3 in amino acids: CASSQDPHRNSGNTIYF. For the CDR3, the DNA is TGCGCCAGCAGCCAAGATCCCCACAGAAACTCTGGAAACACCATATATTTT. V gene TRBV4-3 combines with J gene TRBJ1-3, with D hard to call. The CDR3 runs 17 residues. CDR1 and CDR2 from the germline V gene are LGHNA and YSLEER. The V and J ends lost 0 bases and 0 bases respectively, with 12 bases between them.

This clone was found once. The chain is built from TRBV6-2 or TRBV6-3 and TRBJ1-6; 11 bases line up with TRBD1. The CDR3 is 14 amino acids. Per the germline V gene, CDR1 is MNHEY and CDR2 is SVGEGT. Germline trimming cut 4 bases from V and 10 bases from J; bases unmatched to any gene: 3. This chain's CDR3 is CASSSDRGLSPLHF. As DNA, the CDR3 is TGTGCCAGCAGTTCGGACAGGGGGCTCTCACCCCTCCACTTT.

The chain employs TRBV19 and TRBJ1-2; 7 bases fit TRBD1. Germline CDR1 reads LNHDA; CDR2 reads SQIVND (reference sequence). This CDR3 contains 14 residues. Unmatched junction bases numbered 10, after V lost 4 bases and J lost 8 bases. The CDR3 DNA follows: TGTGCCAGTAGTAGCCCAGACAGGGCCTTCGGCTACACCTTC. Translated: CASSSPDRAFGYTF. Drawing the rest from reference TRBV19 and TRBJ1-2, the complete variable domain is DGGITQSPKYLFRKEGQNVTLSCEQNLNHDAMYWYRQDPGQGLRLIYYSQIVNDFQKGDIAEGYSVSREKKESFPLTVTSAQKNPTAFYLCASSSPDRAFGYTFGSGTRLTVV.